The entry below gives a single T cell receptor (beta chain) sequence along with its context. What it recognizes is unknown. These data originate in a study of shared clonotypes between healthy human individuals. Study-level points and caveats: Generally, naive subsets came out with larger estimated richness than memory subsets.

TCRdb keeps only in-frame clones here, not all; method: immunoSEQ multiplex PCR. The data show over a million clones, about 70% seen once. Sequenced material: memory CD4+ T cells sorted from blood. The subset was: CD45RA-negative fraction. The clonotype originates from a man aged 18 to 29 in good health.

The CDR3 DNA reads TGTGCCACCCACAAGGGGGGGTCAAACTCCTACAATGAGCAGTTCTTC. It translates to CATHKGGSNSYNEQFF. The genes are TRBV2 and TRBJ2-1, with D possibly being TRBD2 (7 bases). Per the germline V gene, CDR1 is SNHLY and CDR2 is FYNNEI. V dropped 10 bases and J dropped 0 bases, with 19 bases sitting between them. CDR3 size: 16 residues.